Reported below is one TCR beta chain. Its specificity is unknown. The data originate from a study of shared clonotypes between healthy human individuals. Some clones are missing from TCRdb's copy, which holds only in-frame ones; the method was immunoSEQ multiplex PCR. Of roughly 720,000 clones listed, about 90% were seen once; the top ten hold 34%. Germline CDR1 and CDR2: SGDLS and YYNGEE. With 0 bases removed from V and 9 bases from J, the gap between germline ends came to 16 bases. The CDR3 length is 15 residues. Study-level findings and limits: Rarefaction curves obtained for sorted subsets showed sequencing incomplete despite large depth. Non-shared clonotypes were found to have lower generation probabilities than the clonotypes that were shared by all four of the sorted-subset donors.

The material sequenced was memory CD8+ T cells from PBMCs. Stated subset: CD45RO+ cells pooled with CCR7-negative TemRA cells. The source of this sequence is a man younger than 35 in good health. Some clones in this sample may be carry-over from other donors' samples. The chain combines TRBV9 with TRBJ2-1, with a possible D match to TRBD2 (5 bases). The chain's CDR3 is CASSVVQAAGGEQFF. In DNA form, the CDR3 reads TGTGCCAGCAGCGTAGTCCAGGCCGCGGGCGGTGAGCAGTTCTTC.